This T cell receptor beta chain appears in the sequencing data of a study of blood T cell repertoires in COVID-19. Some clones are missing from TCRdb's copy, which holds only in-frame ones; the method was immunoSEQ multiplex PCR. The sample has around 220,000 clones; 85% to 90% are singletons. The receptor comes from a woman between 45 and 60 years old with acute COVID-19. The source material was PBMCs or T cells enriched from blood (not recorded which).

CDR3 loop: CASSLTTSGRPIYEQYF. CDR3 DNA: TGTGCCAGCAGCTTAACAACTTCCGGGAGGCCAATCTACGAGCAGTACTTC. The V call is TRBV7-2, the J call TRBJ2-7, with 7 nucleotides matching TRBD2. Trimming at V came to 2 bases and at J to 3 bases, leaving 13 bases not matched to a gene. This CDR3 is built from 17 residues. CDR1 SGHTA and CDR2 FQGNSA come from the germline V gene.